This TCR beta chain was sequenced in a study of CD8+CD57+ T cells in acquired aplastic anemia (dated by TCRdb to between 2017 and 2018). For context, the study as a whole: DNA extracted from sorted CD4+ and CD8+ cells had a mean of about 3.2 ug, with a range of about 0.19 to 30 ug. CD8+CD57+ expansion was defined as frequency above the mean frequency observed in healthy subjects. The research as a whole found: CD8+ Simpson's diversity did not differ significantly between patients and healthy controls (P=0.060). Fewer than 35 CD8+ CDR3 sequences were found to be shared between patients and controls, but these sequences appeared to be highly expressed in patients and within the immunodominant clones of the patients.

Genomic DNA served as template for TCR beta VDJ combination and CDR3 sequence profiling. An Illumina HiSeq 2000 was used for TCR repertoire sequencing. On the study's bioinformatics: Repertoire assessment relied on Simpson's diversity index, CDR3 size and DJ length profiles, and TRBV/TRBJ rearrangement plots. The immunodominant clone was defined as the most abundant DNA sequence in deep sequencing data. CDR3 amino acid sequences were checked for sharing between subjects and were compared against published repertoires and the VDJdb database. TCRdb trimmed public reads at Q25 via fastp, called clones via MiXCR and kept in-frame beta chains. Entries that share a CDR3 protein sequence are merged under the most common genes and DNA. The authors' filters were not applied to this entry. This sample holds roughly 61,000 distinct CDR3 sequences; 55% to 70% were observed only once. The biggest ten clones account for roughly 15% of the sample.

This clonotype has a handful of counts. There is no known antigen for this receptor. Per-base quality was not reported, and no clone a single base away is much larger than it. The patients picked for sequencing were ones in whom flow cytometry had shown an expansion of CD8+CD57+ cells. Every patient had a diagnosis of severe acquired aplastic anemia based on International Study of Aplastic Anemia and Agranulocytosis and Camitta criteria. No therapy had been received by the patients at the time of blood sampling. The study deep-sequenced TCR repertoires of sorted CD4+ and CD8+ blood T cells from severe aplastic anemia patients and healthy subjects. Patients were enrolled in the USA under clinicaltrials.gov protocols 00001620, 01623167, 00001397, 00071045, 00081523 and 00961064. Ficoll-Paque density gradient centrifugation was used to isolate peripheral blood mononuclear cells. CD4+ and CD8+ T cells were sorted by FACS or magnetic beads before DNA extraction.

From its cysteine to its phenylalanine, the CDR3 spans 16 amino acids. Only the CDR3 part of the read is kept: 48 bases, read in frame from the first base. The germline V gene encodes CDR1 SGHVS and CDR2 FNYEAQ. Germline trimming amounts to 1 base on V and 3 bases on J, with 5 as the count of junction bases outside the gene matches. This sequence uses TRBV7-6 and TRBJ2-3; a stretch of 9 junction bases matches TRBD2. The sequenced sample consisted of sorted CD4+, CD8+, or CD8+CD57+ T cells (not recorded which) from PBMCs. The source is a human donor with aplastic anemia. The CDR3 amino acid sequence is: CASSLEWRGGTDTQYF. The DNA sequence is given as TGTGCCAGCAGCTTAGAGTGGCGGGGGGGAACAGATACGCAGTATTTT.